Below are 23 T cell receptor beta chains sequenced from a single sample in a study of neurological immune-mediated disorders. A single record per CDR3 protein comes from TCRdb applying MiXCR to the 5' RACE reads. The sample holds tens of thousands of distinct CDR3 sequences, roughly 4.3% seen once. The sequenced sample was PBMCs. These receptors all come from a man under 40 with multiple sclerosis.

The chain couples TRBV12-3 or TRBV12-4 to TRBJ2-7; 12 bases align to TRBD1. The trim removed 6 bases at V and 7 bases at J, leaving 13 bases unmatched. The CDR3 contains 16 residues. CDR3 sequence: CASRNSGQGAPGEQYF. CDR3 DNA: TGTGCCAGCAGAAACTCGGGACAGGGGGCGCCGGGAGAGCAGTACTTC.

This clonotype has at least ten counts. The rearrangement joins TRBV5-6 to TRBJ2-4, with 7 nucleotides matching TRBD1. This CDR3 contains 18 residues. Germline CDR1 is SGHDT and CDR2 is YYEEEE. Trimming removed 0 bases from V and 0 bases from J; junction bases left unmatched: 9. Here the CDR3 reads CASSLALDRQLAKNIQYF. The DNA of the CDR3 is TGTGCCAGCAGCTTGGCCTTGGACAGGCAACTAGCCAAAAACATTCAGTACTTC. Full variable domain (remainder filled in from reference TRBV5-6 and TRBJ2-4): DAGVTQSPTHLIKTRGQQVTLRCSPKSGHDTVSWYQQALGQGPQFIFQYYEEEERQRGNFPDRFSGHQFPNYSSELNVNALLLGDSALYLCASSLALDRQLAKNIQYFGAGTRLSVL.

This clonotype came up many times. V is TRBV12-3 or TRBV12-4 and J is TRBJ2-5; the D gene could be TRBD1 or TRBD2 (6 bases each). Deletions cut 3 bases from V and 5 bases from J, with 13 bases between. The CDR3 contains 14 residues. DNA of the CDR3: TGTGCCAGCAGTTTCCAAGGGGGGTCCGAGACCCAGTACTTC. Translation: CASSFQGGSETQYF.

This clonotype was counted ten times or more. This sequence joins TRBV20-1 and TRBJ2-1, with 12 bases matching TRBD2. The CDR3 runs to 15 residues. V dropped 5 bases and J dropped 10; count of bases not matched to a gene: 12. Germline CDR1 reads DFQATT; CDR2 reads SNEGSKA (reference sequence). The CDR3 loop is CSAPGTSGLDGEQFF. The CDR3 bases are TGCAGTGCTCCTGGGACTAGCGGGCTCGACGGGGAGCAGTTCTTC.

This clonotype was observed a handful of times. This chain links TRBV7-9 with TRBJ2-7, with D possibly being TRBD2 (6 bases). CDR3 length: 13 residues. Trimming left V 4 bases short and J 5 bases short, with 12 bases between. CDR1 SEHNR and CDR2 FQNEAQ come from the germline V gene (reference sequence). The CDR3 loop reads CASSSRPGDEQYF. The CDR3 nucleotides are TGTGCCAGCAGCTCGAGACCGGGGGACGAGCAGTACTTC.

The chain's CDR3 is CAISGTWDGPYGYTF. CDR3 nucleotide sequence: TGTGCCATCAGCGGAACCTGGGACGGACCCTATGGCTACACCTTC. V usage is TRBV10-3 and J usage is TRBJ1-2, with D tentatively TRBD1 (5 bases). Germline CDR1 ENHRY, CDR2 SYGVKD. With 6 bases removed from V and 4 bases from J, the gap between germline ends came to 18 bases. The CDR3 is made up of 15 amino acids.

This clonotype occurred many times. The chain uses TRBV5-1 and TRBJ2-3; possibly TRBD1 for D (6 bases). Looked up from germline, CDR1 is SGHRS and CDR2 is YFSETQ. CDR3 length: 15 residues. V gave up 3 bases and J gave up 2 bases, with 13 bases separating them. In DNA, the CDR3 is TGCGCCAGCAGCTCACAGGGCGTTGACACAGATACGCAGTATTTT. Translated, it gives CASSSQGVDTDTQYF.

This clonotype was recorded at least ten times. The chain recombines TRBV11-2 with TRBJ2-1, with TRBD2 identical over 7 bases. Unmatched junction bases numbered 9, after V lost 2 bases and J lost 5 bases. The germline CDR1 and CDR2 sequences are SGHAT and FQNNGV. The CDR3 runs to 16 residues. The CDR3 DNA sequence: TGTGCCAGCAGCTTACGAGAGGGAGGGATTCACAATGAGCAGTTCTTC. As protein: CASSLREGGIHNEQFF.

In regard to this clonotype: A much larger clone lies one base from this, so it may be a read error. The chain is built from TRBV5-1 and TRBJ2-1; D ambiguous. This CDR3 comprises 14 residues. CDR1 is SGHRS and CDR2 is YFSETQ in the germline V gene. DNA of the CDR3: TGCGCCAACAGCTTTGAGGCCGGAGACAATGAGCAGTTCTTC. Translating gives CANSFEAGDNEQFF.

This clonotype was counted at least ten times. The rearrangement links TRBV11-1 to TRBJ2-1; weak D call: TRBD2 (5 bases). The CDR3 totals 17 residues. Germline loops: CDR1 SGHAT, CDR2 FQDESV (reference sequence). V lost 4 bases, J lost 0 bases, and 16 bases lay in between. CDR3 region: CASSYPKRKSSYNEQFF. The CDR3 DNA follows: TGTGCCAGCAGCTACCCCAAGCGGAAGAGCTCCTACAATGAGCAGTTCTTC.

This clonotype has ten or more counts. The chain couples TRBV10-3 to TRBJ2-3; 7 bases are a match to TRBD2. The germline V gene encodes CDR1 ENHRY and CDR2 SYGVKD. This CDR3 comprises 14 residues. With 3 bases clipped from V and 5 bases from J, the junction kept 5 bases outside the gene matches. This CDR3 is CAISDGGSGDTQYF. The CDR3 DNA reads TGTGCCATCAGTGACGGGGGGTCCGGAGATACGCAGTATTTT.

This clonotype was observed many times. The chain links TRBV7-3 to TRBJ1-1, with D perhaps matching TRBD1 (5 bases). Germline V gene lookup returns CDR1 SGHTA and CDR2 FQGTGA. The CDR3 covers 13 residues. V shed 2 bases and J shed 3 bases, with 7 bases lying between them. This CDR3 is CASSLGAYTEAFF. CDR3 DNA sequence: TGTGCCAGCAGCTTAGGGGCGTACACTGAAGCTTTCTTT.

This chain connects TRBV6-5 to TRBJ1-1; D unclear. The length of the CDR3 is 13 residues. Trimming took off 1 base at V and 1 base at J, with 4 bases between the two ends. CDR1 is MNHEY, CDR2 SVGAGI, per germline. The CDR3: CASSYLENTEAFF. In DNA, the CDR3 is TGTGCCAGCAGTTACTTAGAGAACACTGAAGCTTTCTTT.

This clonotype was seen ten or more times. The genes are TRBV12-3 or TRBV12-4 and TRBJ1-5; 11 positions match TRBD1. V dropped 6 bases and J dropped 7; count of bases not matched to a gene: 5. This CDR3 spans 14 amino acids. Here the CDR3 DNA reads TGTGCCAGCAGGGGACAGGGGGAGGGCCAGCCCCAGCATTTT. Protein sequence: CASRGQGEGQPQHF.

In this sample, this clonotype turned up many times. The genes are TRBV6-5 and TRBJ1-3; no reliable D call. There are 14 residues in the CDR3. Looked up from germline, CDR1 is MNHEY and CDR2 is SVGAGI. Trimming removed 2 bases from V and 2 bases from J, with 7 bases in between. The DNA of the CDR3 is TGTGCCAGCAGTTACGGCAGGCCTGGAAACACCATATATTTT. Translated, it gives CASSYGRPGNTIYF.

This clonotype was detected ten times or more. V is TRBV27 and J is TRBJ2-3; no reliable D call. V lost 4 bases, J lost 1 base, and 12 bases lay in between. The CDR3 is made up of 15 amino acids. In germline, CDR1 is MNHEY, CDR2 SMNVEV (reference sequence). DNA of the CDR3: TGTGCCAGCAGTTGGAGCCCCCAGGGCACAGATACGCAGTATTTT. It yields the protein CASSWSPQGTDTQYF.

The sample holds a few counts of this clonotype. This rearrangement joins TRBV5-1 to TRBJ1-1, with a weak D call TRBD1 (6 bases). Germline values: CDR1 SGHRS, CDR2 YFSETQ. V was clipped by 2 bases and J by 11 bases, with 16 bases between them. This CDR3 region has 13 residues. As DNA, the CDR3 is TGCGCCAGCAGCTTTTCCACAGGGCTGGAGGCTTTCTTT. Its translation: CASSFSTGLEAFF.

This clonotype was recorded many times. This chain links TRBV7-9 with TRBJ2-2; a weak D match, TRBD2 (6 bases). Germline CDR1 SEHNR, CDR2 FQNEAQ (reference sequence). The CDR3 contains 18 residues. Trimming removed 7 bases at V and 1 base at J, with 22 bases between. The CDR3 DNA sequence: TGTGCCAGCACCCCCCCCCGCGTCGGGAGATTGAACACCGGGGAGCTGTTTTTT. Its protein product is CASTPPRVGRLNTGELFF.

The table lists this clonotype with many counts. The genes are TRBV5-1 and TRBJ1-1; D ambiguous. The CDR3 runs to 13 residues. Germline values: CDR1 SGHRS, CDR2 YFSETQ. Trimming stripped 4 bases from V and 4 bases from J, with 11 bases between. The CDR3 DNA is TGCGCCAGCAGCCCTGGACCAGCCACTGAAGCTTTCTTT. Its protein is CASSPGPATEAFF. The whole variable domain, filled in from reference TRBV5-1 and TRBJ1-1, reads KAGVTQTPRYLIKTRGQQVTLSCSPISGHRSVSWYQQTPGQGLQFLFEYFSETQRNKGNFPGRFSGRQFSNSRSEMNVSTLELGDSALYLCASSPGPATEAFFGQGTRLTVV.

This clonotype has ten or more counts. The CDR3 loop is CASRVGGPDTQYF. CDR3 sequence (DNA): TGTGCCAGCAGGGTGGGGGGGCCAGATACGCAGTATTTT. The V and J genes are TRBV6-5 and TRBJ2-3, with D possibly matching TRBD2 (7 bases). This CDR3 contains 13 residues. The V gene lost 6 bases and the J gene lost 4 bases, with 11 bases spanning the gap. Germline CDR1 MNHEY, CDR2 SVGAGI.

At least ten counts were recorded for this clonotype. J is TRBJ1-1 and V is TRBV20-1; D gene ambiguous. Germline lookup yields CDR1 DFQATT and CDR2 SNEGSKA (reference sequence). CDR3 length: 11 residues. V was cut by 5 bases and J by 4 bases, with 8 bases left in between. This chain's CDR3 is CSAGERTEAFF. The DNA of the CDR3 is TGCAGTGCTGGGGAACGCACTGAAGCTTTCTTT.

CDR3: CASSPRTSGGSTDTQYF. The CDR3 nucleotides are TGTGCCAGCAGCCCCCGGACTAGCGGGGGGAGCACAGATACGCAGTATTTT. The chain carries TRBV3-1 and TRBJ2-3, with 14 bases lining up with TRBD2. Germline V gene sequence: CDR1 LGHDT, CDR2 YNNKEL (reference sequence). The CDR3 loop spans 17 amino acids. V was clipped by 4 bases and J by 0 bases; unmatched bases: 3.

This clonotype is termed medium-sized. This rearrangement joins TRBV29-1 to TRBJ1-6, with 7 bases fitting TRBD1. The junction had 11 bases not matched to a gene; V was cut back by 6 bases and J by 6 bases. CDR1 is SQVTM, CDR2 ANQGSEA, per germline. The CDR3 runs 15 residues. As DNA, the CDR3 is TGCAGCGTAGGGGACAGCACAGGAGGTAATTCACCCCTCCACTTT. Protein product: CSVGDSTGGNSPLHF.